This T cell receptor beta chain appears in the sequencing data of a study of shared clonotypes between healthy human individuals. Some clones are missing from TCRdb's copy, which holds only in-frame ones; the method was immunoSEQ multiplex PCR. Of 2 million to 2.5 million clones detected, approximately 95% appear once; the ten largest clones hold more than 0.1%. Trimming removed 1 base at V and 11 bases at J, with 9 bases between. CDR1 is GTSNPN and CDR2 is SVGIG in the germline V gene (reference sequence). The CDR3 covers 11 residues. Free of recent acute infections or vaccinations, the donors were healthy HIV-negative adults. All participating donors were Caucasian adults from Nashville, Tennessee. In the CD4+ fraction, cells were divided into CD45RA+ naive and CD45RA-negative memory subsets.

The sample consisted of naive CD4+ T cells sorted from blood. Indicated subset: CD45RA+ positively selected. The J gene is TRBJ2-1, the V gene TRBV30; D gene unclear. This receptor was identified in a man aged 18 to 30 in good health. The CDR3 here is CAWSEHQKQFF. CDR3 sequence (DNA): TGTGCCTGGAGTGAACACCAAAAGCAGTTCTTC.